Listed below are T cell receptor beta chains from one sample, sequenced in a study of T cells in Graves' hyperthyroidism and ophthalmopathy. TCRdb analysed the multiplex PCR reads with MiXCR anew, one entry per CDR3 protein. The table lists roughly 280,000 distinct CDR3 sequences, about a sixth of them singletons, with around 61% in the top ten. Sequencing was carried out using blood. These receptors were obtained from a woman aged 60 to 75 with Graves' ophthalmopathy. CDR3s leave out the opening cysteine and the closing phenylalanine or tryptophan. Each record gives: V gene, CDR3 protein.

TRBV5-1	ASREGYTDTQY
TRBV9	ASSAEGQGNIQY
TRBV3-1	ASSHGGGSNEQY
TRBV20-1	SASGTLAGQPQH
TRBV10-3	AIRTGDPDTQY
TRBV7-2	ASSRLRWAERF
TRBV18	ASSPLDFYEQY
TRBV10-3	AISPTDGSQNGELF
TRBV5-1	ASSLARLNSPLH
TRBV7-2	ASSSFVGWGAGANYGHT
TRBV4-3	ASSQEAGTYSGNTIY